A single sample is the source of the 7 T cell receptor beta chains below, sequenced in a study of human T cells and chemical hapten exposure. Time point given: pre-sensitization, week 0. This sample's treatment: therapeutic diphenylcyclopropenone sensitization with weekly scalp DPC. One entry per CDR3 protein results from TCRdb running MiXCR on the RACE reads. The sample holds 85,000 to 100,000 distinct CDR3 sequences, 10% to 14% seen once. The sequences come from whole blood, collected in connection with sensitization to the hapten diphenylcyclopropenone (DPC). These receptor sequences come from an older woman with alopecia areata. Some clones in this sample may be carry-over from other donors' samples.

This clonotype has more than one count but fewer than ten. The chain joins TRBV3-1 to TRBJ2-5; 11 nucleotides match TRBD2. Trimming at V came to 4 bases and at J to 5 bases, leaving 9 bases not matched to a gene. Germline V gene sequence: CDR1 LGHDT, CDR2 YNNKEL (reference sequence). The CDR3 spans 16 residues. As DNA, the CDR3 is TGTGCCAGCAGCCGAAGTAGCGGGGGGGCCTCGGAGACCCAGTACTTC. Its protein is CASSRSSGGASETQYF.

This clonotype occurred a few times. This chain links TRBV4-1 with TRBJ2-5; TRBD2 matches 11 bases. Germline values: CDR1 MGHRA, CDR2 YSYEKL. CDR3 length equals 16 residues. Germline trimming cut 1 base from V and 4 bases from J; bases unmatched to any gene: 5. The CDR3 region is CASSQVAGGLSETQYF. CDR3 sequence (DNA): TGCGCCAGCAGCCAAGTAGCGGGGGGGCTCTCAGAGACCCAGTACTTC.

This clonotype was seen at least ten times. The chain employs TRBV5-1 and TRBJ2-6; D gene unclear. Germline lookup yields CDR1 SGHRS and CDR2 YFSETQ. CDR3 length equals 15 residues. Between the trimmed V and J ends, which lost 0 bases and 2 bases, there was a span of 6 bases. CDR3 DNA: TGCGCCAGCAGCTTGGGACAAGCTGGGGCCAACGTCCTGACTTTC. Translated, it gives CASSLGQAGANVLTF.

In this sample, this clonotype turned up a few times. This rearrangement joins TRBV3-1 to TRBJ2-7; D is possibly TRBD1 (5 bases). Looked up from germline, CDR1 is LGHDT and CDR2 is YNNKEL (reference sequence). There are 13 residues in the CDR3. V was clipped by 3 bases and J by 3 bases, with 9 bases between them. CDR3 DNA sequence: TGTGCCAGCAGCCAGCAGGGCAGCTACGAGCAGTACTTC. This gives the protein CASSQQGSYEQYF.

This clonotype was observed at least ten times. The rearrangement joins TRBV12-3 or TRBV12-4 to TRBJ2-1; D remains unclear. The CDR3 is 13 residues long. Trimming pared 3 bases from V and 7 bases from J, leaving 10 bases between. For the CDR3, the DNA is TGTGCCAGCAGTTTTGAAAGGGTTAATGAGCAGTTCTTC. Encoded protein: CASSFERVNEQFF.

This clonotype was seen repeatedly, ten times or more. The CDR3 coding sequence is TGTGCCAGTAGGCCTTCCTCATGGGGCAATCAGCCCCAGCATTTT. Its protein is CASRPSSWGNQPQHF. The chain couples TRBV19 to TRBJ1-5; no reliable D call. The CDR3 extends over 15 amino acids. Trimming took off 6 bases at V and 2 bases at J, with 14 bases between the two ends. Per germline, CDR1 LNHDA and CDR2 SQIVND (reference sequence).

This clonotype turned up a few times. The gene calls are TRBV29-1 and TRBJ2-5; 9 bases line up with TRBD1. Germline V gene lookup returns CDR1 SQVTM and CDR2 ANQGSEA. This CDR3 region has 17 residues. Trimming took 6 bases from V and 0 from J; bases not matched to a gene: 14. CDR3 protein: CSVAGIPGQGYQETQYF. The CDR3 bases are TGCAGCGTCGCGGGGATACCGGGACAGGGTTACCAAGAGACCCAGTACTTC.